This T cell receptor (beta chain) was sequenced for a study of T cell responses to AZD1222 COVID-19 vaccine. Study results and caveats: Two AZD1222 administrations were followed by greater Spike-specific TCR breadth and depth.

The CDR3 totals 13 residues. Germline assignment: CDR1 LGHDT and CDR2 YNNKEL (reference sequence). V lost 4 bases and J 4 bases, leaving 10 bases between the germline ends. Worth noting for this clone: Its antigen remains unknown.

Sequencing used immunoSEQ multiplex PCR; TCRdb keeps in-frame clones, though not all of them. The sample has some 140,000 clones; 84% are singletons. The clonotype originates from an adult in good health. Sequencing was performed on peripheral blood, taken on day 0 of AZD1222 vaccination. This sequence joins TRBV3-1 (or the pseudogene TRBV3-2) and TRBJ1-1; D is ambiguous. This CDR3 is CASSRTTVTEAFF. CDR3 sequence (DNA): TGTGCCAGCAGCCGCACCACAGTCACTGAAGCTTTCTTT.